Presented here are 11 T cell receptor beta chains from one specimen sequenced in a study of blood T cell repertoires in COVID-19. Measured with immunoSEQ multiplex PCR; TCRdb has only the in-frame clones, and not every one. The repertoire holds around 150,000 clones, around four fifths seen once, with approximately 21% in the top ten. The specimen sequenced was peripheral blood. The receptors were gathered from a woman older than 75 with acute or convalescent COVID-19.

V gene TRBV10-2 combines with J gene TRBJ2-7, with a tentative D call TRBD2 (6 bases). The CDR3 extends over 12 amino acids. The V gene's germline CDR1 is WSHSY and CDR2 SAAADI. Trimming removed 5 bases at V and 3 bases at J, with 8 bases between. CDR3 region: CASSSSGYEQYF. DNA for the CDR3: TGCGCCAGCAGTAGTAGCGGCTACGAGCAGTACTTC.

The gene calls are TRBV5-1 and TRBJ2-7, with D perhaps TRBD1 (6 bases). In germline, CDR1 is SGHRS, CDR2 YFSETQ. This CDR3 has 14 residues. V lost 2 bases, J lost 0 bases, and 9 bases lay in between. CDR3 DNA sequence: TGCGCCAGCAGCTTCACAGGGAACTCCTACGAGCAGTACTTC. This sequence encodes CASSFTGNSYEQYF.

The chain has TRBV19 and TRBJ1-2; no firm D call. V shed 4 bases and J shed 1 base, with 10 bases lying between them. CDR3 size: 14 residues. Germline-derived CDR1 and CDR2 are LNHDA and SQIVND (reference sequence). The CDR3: CASSTEPVNYGYTF. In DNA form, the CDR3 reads TGTGCCAGTAGTACCGAGCCGGTTAACTATGGCTACACCTTC.

The CDR3 nucleotides are TGTGCCAGCCGGGCTAGGGACGGACAGAATTCACCCCTCCACTTT. Protein sequence: CASRARDGQNSPLHF. The chain couples TRBV7-6 to TRBJ1-6; weak D call: TRBD1 (6 bases). The CDR3 has 15 residues. Germline CDR1 SGHVS, CDR2 FNYEAQ. Trimming stripped 8 bases from V and 7 bases from J, with 18 bases between.

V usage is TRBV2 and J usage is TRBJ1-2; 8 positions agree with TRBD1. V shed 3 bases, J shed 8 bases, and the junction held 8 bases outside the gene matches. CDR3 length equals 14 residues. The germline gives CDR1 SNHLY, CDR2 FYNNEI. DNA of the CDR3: TGTGCCAGCAGTGATTACAGGGGGTCCTCGGGCTACACCTTC. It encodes CASSDYRGSSGYTF.

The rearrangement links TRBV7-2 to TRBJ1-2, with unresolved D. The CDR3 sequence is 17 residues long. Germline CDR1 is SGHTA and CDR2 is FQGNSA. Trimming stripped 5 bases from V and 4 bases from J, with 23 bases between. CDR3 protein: CASSQRGSSIPSYGYTF. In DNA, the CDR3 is TGTGCCAGCAGCCAACGAGGCAGCTCAATACCCTCCTATGGCTACACCTTC.

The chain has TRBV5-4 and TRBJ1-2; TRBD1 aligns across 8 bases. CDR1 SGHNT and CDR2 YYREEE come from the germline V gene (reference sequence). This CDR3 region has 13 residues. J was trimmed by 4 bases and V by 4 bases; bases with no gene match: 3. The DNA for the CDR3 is TGTGCCAGCAGCGCCCAGGGGGCCTATGGCTACACCTTC. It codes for CASSAQGAYGYTF.

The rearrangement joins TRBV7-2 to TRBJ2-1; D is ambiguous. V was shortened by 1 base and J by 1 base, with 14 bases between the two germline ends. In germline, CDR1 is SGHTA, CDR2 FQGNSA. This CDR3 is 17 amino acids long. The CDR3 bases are TGTGCCAGCAGCTTAGATAGACAACAGCAATCCTACAATGAGCAGTTCTTC. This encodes CASSLDRQQQSYNEQFF.

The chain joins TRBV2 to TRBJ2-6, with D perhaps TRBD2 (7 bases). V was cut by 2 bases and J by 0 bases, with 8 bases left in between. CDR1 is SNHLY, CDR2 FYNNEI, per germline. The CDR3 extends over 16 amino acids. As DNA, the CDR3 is TGTGCCAGCAGTGAAAGGGGGGGCTCTGGGGCCAACGTCCTGACTTTC. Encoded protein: CASSERGGSGANVLTF.

CDR3 protein: CASARDRAIHEQYF. CDR3 in DNA: TGTGCCAGTGCCCGGGACAGGGCCATCCACGAGCAGTACTTC. The V and J genes are TRBV6-5 and TRBJ2-7, with 9 bases that match TRBD1. The CDR3 sequence is 14 residues long. Per germline, CDR1 MNHEY and CDR2 SVGAGI. J was trimmed by 5 bases and V by 9 bases; bases with no gene match: 11.

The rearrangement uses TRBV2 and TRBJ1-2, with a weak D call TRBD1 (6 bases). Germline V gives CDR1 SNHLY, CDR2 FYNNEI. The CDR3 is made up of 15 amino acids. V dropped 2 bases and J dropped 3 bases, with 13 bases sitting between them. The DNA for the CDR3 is TGTGCCAGCAGTGAATCCCCAGGGGCTCACTATGGCTACACCTTC. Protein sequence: CASSESPGAHYGYTF.